This passage covers 8 T cell receptor beta chains from one sample sequenced in a study of CD8 T cells in Susac syndrome. Random hexamers were used to reverse transcribe roughly 0.45 to 1 ug of RNA. TCRdb reprocessed the immunoSEQ multiplex PCR reads via MiXCR and lists one record per CDR3 protein. Of fewer than 350,000 distinct CDR3 sequences listed, about 91% are singletons. Sequenced sample: CD4+ T cells from PBMCs. The receptors shown here come from a human donor with multiple sclerosis.

This rearrangement joins TRBV2 to TRBJ2-1; perhaps TRBD1 as D (5 bases). This CDR3 contains 14 residues. Germline CDR1 SNHLY, CDR2 FYNNEI. Trimming pared 2 bases from V and 6 bases from J, leaving 11 bases between. CDR3 loop: CASSERGASNEQFF. For the CDR3, the DNA is TGTGCCAGCAGTGAAAGGGGCGCTTCCAATGAGCAGTTCTTC. The whole variable domain, remainder taken from reference TRBV2 and TRBJ2-1, is EPEVTQTPSHQVTQMGQEVILRCVPISNHLYFYWYRQILGQKVEFLVSFYNNEISEKSEIFDDQFSVERPDGSNFTLKIRSTKLEDSAMYFCASSERGASNEQFFGPGTRLTVL.

The genes are TRBV2 and TRBJ2-7, with 11 bases matching TRBD2. CDR3 length equals 15 residues. Per the germline V gene, CDR1 is SNHLY and CDR2 is FYNNEI. V shed 4 bases, J shed 7 bases, and the junction held 9 bases outside the gene matches. This CDR3 reads CASSVHTSGRWEQYF. For the CDR3, the DNA is TGTGCCAGCAGTGTTCACACTAGCGGGAGATGGGAGCAGTACTTC.

The gene calls are TRBV18 and TRBJ2-1, with 13 bases identical to TRBD2. Germline CDR1 and CDR2: KGHSH and LQKENI. CDR3 length: 20 amino acids. The J segment lost 0 bases and the V segment lost 3 bases, leaving 11 bases of the junction unmatched. The CDR3 nucleotides are TGTGCCAGCTCACCGTGGACTAGCGGGGGACTCTCGAGCTCCTACAATGAGCAGTTCTTC. Residues: CASSPWTSGGLSSSYNEQFF.

The chain employs TRBV20-1 and TRBJ1-2, with no clear D. CDR3 size: 14 residues. V lost 0 bases to trimming and J lost 5 bases, with 13 bases between them. Germline assignment: CDR1 DFQATT and CDR2 SNEGSKA (reference sequence). The CDR3 DNA follows: TGCAGTGCTAGAGATCCGAGAAGCCCTTATGGCTACACCTTC. It encodes CSARDPRSPYGYTF.

CDR3 protein: CAWSPGRYEQYF. CDR3 DNA: TGTGCCTGGAGCCCGGGACGGTACGAGCAGTACTTC. The chain combines TRBV30 with TRBJ2-7; D tentatively fits TRBD1 or TRBD2 (5 bases each). The CDR3 has 12 amino acids. CDR1 is GTSNPN, CDR2 SVGIG, per germline (reference sequence). V shed 3 bases and J shed 4 bases, with 10 bases lying between them.

V is TRBV4-1 and J is TRBJ2-7, with TRBD1 matching over 10 bases. Germline trimming cut 1 base from V and 9 bases from J; bases unmatched to any gene: 9. Germline V gene lookup returns CDR1 MGHRA and CDR2 YSYEKL. CDR3 length: 15 residues. The CDR3, as DNA: TGCGCCAGCAGCCAAGTGGGGACAGGGGCCCTGGGGCAGTACTTC. Translated, it gives CASSQVGTGALGQYF.

This chain connects TRBV20-1 to TRBJ1-1; weak D call: TRBD1 (5 bases). The V gene lost 4 bases and the J gene lost 10 bases, with 25 bases spanning the gap. The CDR3 has 15 amino acids. CDR1 DFQATT and CDR2 SNEGSKA come from the germline V gene (reference sequence). The CDR3 coding sequence is TGCAGTGCTATCGGCGGTCGGGGCAGGCATAGCGGAGCTTTCTTT. It is translated as CSAIGGRGRHSGAFF.

The V call is TRBV9, the J call TRBJ2-5; D uncertain. Trimming took off 0 bases at V and 2 bases at J, with 11 bases between the two ends. Germline V CDR1 and CDR2: SGDLS, YYNGEE. The CDR3 extends over 15 amino acids. The CDR3 reads CASSVGGTIQETQYF. Written as DNA, the CDR3 is TGTGCCAGCAGCGTAGGCGGAACCATTCAAGAGACCCAGTACTTC.